The 32 T cell receptor beta chains given below trace back to one sample, sequenced in a study of cytomegalovirus exposure and HLA in healthy donors. A multiplex PCR was run with 60 Vbeta primers and 13 Jbeta primers. Repertoires were generated with immunoSEQ multiplex PCR, while TCRdb's copy carries only in-frame clones and drops some. Here the sample spans roughly 190,000 clones, about 88% being singletons. The sequencing sample was made of PBMCs. Receptor source: a woman aged 18 to 35 in good health and CMV-seronegative.

The rearrangement joins TRBV7-2 to TRBJ2-3; the D gene is possibly TRBD1 (6 bases). V gave up 2 bases and J gave up 3 bases, with 9 bases separating them. From germline, CDR1 is SGHTA and CDR2 FQGNSA. The CDR3 extends over 14 amino acids. The CDR3 is CASSLMDSTDTQYF. In DNA form, the CDR3 reads TGTGCCAGCAGCTTAATGGACAGTACAGATACGCAGTATTTT.

The V and J genes are TRBV7-2 and TRBJ2-1; D ambiguous. Germline lookup yields CDR1 SGHTA and CDR2 FQGNSA. The V end was cut by 5 bases, the J end by 4 bases, with 18 bases between. The CDR3 spans 16 residues. CDR3 in amino acids: CASSPAPATIYNEQFF. The CDR3 DNA is TGTGCCAGCAGCCCAGCCCCCGCTACTATTTACAATGAGCAGTTCTTC.

V is TRBV6-1 and J is TRBJ1-1, with TRBD1 matching over 9 bases. Germline CDR1 MNHNS, CDR2 SASEGT. The CDR3 spans 14 residues. V lost 8 bases to trimming and J lost 5 bases; unmatched junction nucleotides: 9. The CDR3 coding sequence is TGTGCCAGCTCCTGGGGACAGGGACGGACTGAAGCTTTCTTT. It codes for CASSWGQGRTEAFF.

The chain carries TRBV18 and TRBJ2-4; 9 bases map to TRBD1. The germline gives CDR1 KGHSH, CDR2 LQKENI. The CDR3 covers 14 residues. J lost 8 bases, V lost 5 bases, and 7 bases had no gene match. The CDR3 DNA reads TGTGCCAGCTCAGCGGACAGGGGAGGGGACATTCAGTACTTC. It translates to CASSADRGGDIQYF. Together with reference TRBV18 and TRBJ2-4, the CDR3 gives the full variable domain: NAGVMQNPRHLVRRRGQEARLRCSPMKGHSHVYWYRQLPEEGLKFMVYLQKENIIDESGMPKERFSAEFPKEGPSILRIQQVVRGDSAAYFCASSADRGGDIQYFGAGTRLSVL.

This clone has a handful of counts. The chain couples TRBV7-9 to TRBJ2-2; 7 positions agree with TRBD1. V gave up 5 bases and J gave up 3 bases; unmatched junction bases: 3. The CDR3 covers 14 residues. Germline V gene lookup returns CDR1 SEHNR and CDR2 FQNEAQ (reference sequence). The CDR3 region has the DNA TGTGCCAGCAGCGGTACAGGGGACACCGGGGAGCTGTTTTTT. It codes for CASSGTGDTGELFF.

The chain couples TRBV18 to TRBJ1-1, with no clear D. This CDR3 contains 14 residues. In germline, CDR1 is KGHSH, CDR2 LQKENI. Trimming pared 0 bases from V and 5 bases from J, leaving 10 bases between. The CDR3 region has the DNA TGTGCCAGCTCACCACCAACGGTGAGGACTGAAGCTTTCTTT. It yields the protein CASSPPTVRTEAFF.

This clone was recorded once. The chain combines TRBV15 with TRBJ2-2; the match to TRBD2 covers 11 bases. Losses at the gene ends were 2 bases for V and 3 bases for J; bases not matched to a gene: 2. CDR3 length: 16 amino acids. Germline assignment: CDR1 LNHNV and CDR2 YYDKDF (reference sequence). CDR3 sequence (DNA): TGTGCCACCAGCAGACTAGCGGGGGGAGACACCGGGGAGCTGTTTTTT. Protein: CATSRLAGGDTGELFF.

The chain is built from TRBV4-2 and TRBJ1-3, with a tentative D call TRBD1 (6 bases). This CDR3 region has 16 residues. Trimming took 3 bases from V and 0 from J, leaving 12 bases between them. Germline loops: CDR1 LGHNA, CDR2 YNFKEQ. In DNA form, the CDR3 reads TGTGCCAGCAGCCATCTACCGACAGGCTCTGGAAACACCATATATTTT. Residues: CASSHLPTGSGNTIYF.

V gene TRBV29-1 combines with J gene TRBJ2-5; D may be TRBD2 (7 bases). The germline V gene encodes CDR1 SQVTM and CDR2 ANQGSEA. This CDR3 has 12 amino acids. Trimming cost V 6 bases and J 5 bases, with 13 bases left between them. The CDR3 DNA reads as TGCAGCGTGGGAGGGGGATTGGAGACCCAGTACTTC. Residues: CSVGGGLETQYF.

V and J are TRBV10-2 and TRBJ1-1; D is unresolved. Trimming took 5 bases from V and 1 from J, leaving 11 bases between them. Germline V gene sequence: CDR1 WSHSY, CDR2 SAAADI. CDR3 size: 14 residues. CDR3 nucleotides: TGCGCCAGCAGTTCGAGGGTACCGAACACTGAAGCTTTCTTT. Protein product: CASSSRVPNTEAFF.

The chain's CDR3 is CASSPHREADEQFF. The CDR3 DNA is TGTGCCAGCAGCCCTCATCGGGAGGCCGATGAGCAGTTCTTC. The chain links TRBV7-3 to TRBJ2-1; TRBD2 matches at 7 bases. V dropped 5 bases and J dropped 8; count of bases not matched to a gene: 9. CDR3 length: 14 residues. CDR1 is SGHTA, CDR2 FQGTGA, per germline.

The chain recombines TRBV13 with TRBJ2-3; D gene ambiguous. The germline gives CDR1 PRHDT, CDR2 FYEKMQ (reference sequence). This CDR3 region has 13 residues. Trimming cost V 5 bases and J 6 bases, with 12 bases left between them. In DNA, the CDR3 is TGTGCCAGCAGCCCCAATACAGTTGATACGCAGTATTTT. Translation: CASSPNTVDTQYF.

This chain connects TRBV28 to TRBJ2-1; TRBD2 matches 7 bases. V was pared by 6 bases and J by 13 bases, with 6 bases of the junction left unmatched. CDR3 size: 11 residues. Germline loops: CDR1 MDHEN, CDR2 SYDVKM. The DNA for the CDR3 is TGTGCCAGCAGCCATGGGGGGGTACAGTTCTTC. Amino acids: CASSHGGVQFF.

The chain has TRBV4-3 and TRBJ2-5; weak D call: TRBD1 (5 bases). Trimming stripped 1 base from V and 2 bases from J, with 11 bases between. Germline CDR1 is LGHNA and CDR2 is YSLEER. This CDR3 has 15 amino acids. CDR3 coding DNA: TGCGCCAGCAGCCAAGTTTTCCAGGGACAAGAGACCCAGTACTTC. Protein sequence: CASSQVFQGQETQYF.

This clone was observed once. The rearrangement joins TRBV9 to TRBJ1-4; TRBD1 might be the D (6 bases). Germline loops: CDR1 SGDLS, CDR2 YYNGEE. CDR3 length: 17 amino acids. Trimming stripped 4 bases from V and 5 bases from J, with 21 bases between. The CDR3 region is CASSPGLRGTNNEKLFF. The CDR3 DNA sequence: TGTGCCAGCAGCCCGGGTCTGAGGGGGACCAACAATGAAAAACTGTTTTTT. Full variable domain (missing parts from reference TRBV9 and TRBJ1-4): DSGVTQTPKHLITATGQRVTLRCSPRSGDLSVYWYQQSLDQGLQFLIQYYNGEERAKGNILERFSAQQFPDLHSELNLSSLELGDSALYFCASSPGLRGTNNEKLFFGSGTQLSVL.

The chain joins TRBV19 to TRBJ1-5, with a possible D match to TRBD1 (6 bases). V was pared by 8 bases and J by 0 bases, with 17 bases between. The CDR3 is made up of 16 amino acids. Germline V lookup: CDR1 LNHDA, CDR2 SQIVND (reference sequence). CDR3: CASSMGGPYSNQPQHF. CDR3 coding DNA: TGTGCCAGTTCGATGGGGGGGCCATATAGCAATCAGCCCCAGCATTTT.

V is TRBV5-6 and J is TRBJ2-5, with 8 bases fitting TRBD1. The CDR3 is 13 amino acids. CDR1 is SGHDT, CDR2 YYEEEE, per germline. The V segment lost 5 bases and the J segment 13 bases; nucleotides outside the gene matches: 13. CDR3 residues: CASSSRDRPLRYF. CDR3 DNA sequence: TGTGCCAGCAGTTCTCGGGACAGGCCTTTGAGGTACTTC. The variable domain in full, with the rest retrieved from reference TRBV5-6 and TRBJ2-5, is DAGVTQSPTHLIKTRGQQVTLRCSPKSGHDTVSWYQQALGQGPQFIFQYYEEEERQRGNFPDRFSGHQFPNYSSELNVNALLLGDSALYLCASSSRDRPLRYFGPGTRLLVL.

This chain connects TRBV10-1 to TRBJ2-1, with D possibly matching TRBD1 (5 bases). CDR1 is WNHNN, CDR2 SYGVQD, per germline (reference sequence). The CDR3 extends over 16 amino acids. The V end lost 0 bases, the J end lost 2 bases, and 11 bases lay between the germline ends. DNA of the CDR3: TGCGCCAGCAGTGAGTCAAGGGGCAGCACCTACAATGAGCAGTTCTTC. Translation: CASSESRGSTYNEQFF.

V gene TRBV7-9 combines with J gene TRBJ1-3; D possibly corresponds to TRBD1 (5 bases). V was shortened by 1 base and J by 8 bases, with 15 bases between the two germline ends. CDR3 size: 15 residues. The germline V gene encodes CDR1 SEHNR and CDR2 FQNEAQ (reference sequence). As DNA, the CDR3 is TGTGCCAGCAGCTTAGGACAGACCGCCCGGGACACCATATATTTT. Protein sequence: CASSLGQTARDTIYF.

V is TRBV11-1 and J is TRBJ2-3; D not certain. Germline CDR1 and CDR2: SGHAT and FQDESV (reference sequence). CDR3 length: 12 amino acids. V lost 3 bases and J 2 bases, leaving 3 bases between the germline ends. The CDR3 DNA reads as TGTGCCAGCAGCTTCCACACAGATACGCAGTATTTT. Protein sequence: CASSFHTDTQYF.

This clone is a singleton in its sample. At one boundary the junction diverges from the germline segment, which might be a read error. The sample holds other DNA sequences that translate to the same CDR3. The chain recombines TRBV11-2 with TRBJ2-3; TRBD1 is a possible D gene (6 bases). Germline V gene data show CDR1 as SGHAT and CDR2 as FQNNGV. The length of the CDR3 is 19 residues. The CDR3 DNA follows: TGTGCCAGCAGCTCTCCACCGGACAGTCCTTCAGACTGGGTAGATACGCAATATTTT. Protein: CASSSPPDSPSDWVDTQYF.

This clone has just one count. CDR3 region: CASSSLAGGSREQFF. The CDR3 bases are TGTGCCAGCAGCTCTCTAGCGGGAGGCTCAAGAGAGCAGTTCTTC. This rearrangement joins TRBV11-3 to TRBJ2-1, with 11 bases matching TRBD2. The CDR3 covers 15 residues. The V and J ends lost 4 bases and 10 bases, in that order; junction bases with no gene match: 9. Germline V gene data show CDR1 as SGHNT and CDR2 as YENEEA.

Comments on this clone: In the same sample, other DNA sequences code for this CDR3. This chain links TRBV20-1 with TRBJ1-2; a possible D gene is TRBD1 (6 bases). Germline lookup yields CDR1 DFQATT and CDR2 SNEGSKA (reference sequence). The CDR3 covers 11 residues. V was pared by 0 bases and J by 7 bases, with 6 bases between. The CDR3 region is CSARDRGGYTF. CDR3 DNA sequence: TGCAGTGCTAGAGACAGGGGTGGCTACACCTTC.

V and J are TRBV15 and TRBJ2-7, with D possibly being TRBD1 (5 bases). This CDR3 region has 15 residues. Trimming left V 1 base short and J 1 base short, with 11 bases between. Looked up from germline, CDR1 is LNHNV and CDR2 is YYDKDF (reference sequence). This chain's CDR3 is CATSRVRGPSYEQYF. CDR3 bases: TGTGCCACCAGCAGAGTAAGGGGCCCTTCCTACGAGCAGTACTTC.

The V call is TRBV19, the J call TRBJ2-1; 10 bases agree with TRBD1. The germline V gene encodes CDR1 LNHDA and CDR2 SQIVND (reference sequence). Trimming cost V 6 bases and J 14 bases; bases outside gene matches: 7. This CDR3 spans 12 amino acids. The CDR3 loop is CASSLTGGPEFF. CDR3 DNA sequence: TGTGCCAGTAGCCTGACAGGGGGCCCTGAGTTCTTC.

The chain has TRBV25-1 and TRBJ1-6; tentatively, D is TRBD1 (6 bases). CDR3 length equals 15 residues. V gave up 6 bases and J gave up 6 bases, with 15 bases separating them. CDR1 is MGHDK and CDR2 is SYGVNS in the germline V gene. CDR3 sequence (DNA): TGTGCCAGCAGCTCCCAGGGGTGGGGTAATTCACCCCTCCACTTT. It yields the protein CASSSQGWGNSPLHF. Variable domain in full (rest from reference TRBV25-1 and TRBJ1-6): EADIYQTPRYLVIGTGKKITLECSQTMGHDKMYWYQQDPGMELHLIHYSYGVNSTEKGDLSSESTVSRIRTEHFPLTLESARPSHTSQYLCASSSQGWGNSPLHFGNGTRLTVT.

The chain employs TRBV5-1 and TRBJ1-2; D might be TRBD1 (5 bases). The CDR3 extends over 14 amino acids. Looked up from germline, CDR1 is SGHRS and CDR2 is YFSETQ. Trimming took 0 bases from V and 6 from J, leaving 12 bases between them. The CDR3 here is CASSLAAGLNGYTF. CDR3 sequence (DNA): TGCGCCAGCAGCTTGGCCGCAGGGTTGAATGGCTACACCTTC.

The rearrangement links TRBV5-6 to TRBJ1-6; 7 bases fit TRBD1. The CDR3 length is 15 residues. Germline CDR1 is SGHDT and CDR2 is YYEEEE. Germline trimming cut 3 bases from V and 11 bases from J; bases unmatched to any gene: 11. CDR3 coding DNA: TGTGCCAGCAGCTCAGTCCGGGACAGACTAACACCCCTCCACTTT. It yields the protein CASSSVRDRLTPLHF.

This rearrangement joins TRBV30 to TRBJ2-7; D is unclear. This CDR3 has 12 amino acids. From germline, CDR1 is GTSNPN and CDR2 SVGIG (reference sequence). Trimming shortened V by 2 bases and J by 7 bases, and 12 bases separated the two germline ends. CDR3 sequence (DNA): TGTGCCTGGAGTCCCTCTCGGGTGGAGCAGTACTTC. As protein: CAWSPSRVEQYF.

In its sample, this clone was seen once. This rearrangement joins TRBV9 to TRBJ2-1; 10 nucleotides line up with TRBD2. Germline lookup yields CDR1 SGDLS and CDR2 YYNGEE. Trimming removed 0 bases from V and 2 bases from J; junction bases left unmatched: 2. The CDR3 runs 16 residues. CDR3: CASSVGLAGAYNEQFF. The CDR3 bases are TGTGCCAGCAGCGTAGGACTAGCGGGTGCCTACAATGAGCAGTTCTTC. The full variable domain, completed using reference TRBV9 and TRBJ2-1, is DSGVTQTPKHLITATGQRVTLRCSPRSGDLSVYWYQQSLDQGLQFLIQYYNGEERAKGNILERFSAQQFPDLHSELNLSSLELGDSALYFCASSVGLAGAYNEQFFGPGTRLTVL.

This rearrangement joins TRBV6-5 to TRBJ2-1, with TRBD2 matching 14 bases. The CDR3 extends over 15 amino acids. Germline CDR1 reads MNHEY; CDR2 reads SVGAGI. The junction had 3 bases not matched to a gene; V was cut back by 2 bases and J by 9 bases. CDR3 sequence: CASSYGTSGSGEQFF. Written as DNA, the CDR3 is TGTGCCAGCAGTTACGGGACTAGCGGGAGTGGTGAGCAGTTCTTC.

The chain carries TRBV18 and TRBJ1-5; 9 bases map to TRBD1. This CDR3 has 14 amino acids. The junction had 5 bases not matched to a gene; V was cut back by 5 bases and J by 6 bases. CDR1 and CDR2 from the germline V gene are KGHSH and LQKENI. This CDR3 is CASSEGQGSQPQHF. The CDR3 nucleotides are TGTGCCAGCTCAGAGGGACAGGGCAGTCAGCCCCAGCATTTT.